Reported below is one TCR beta chain. Looked up from germline, CDR1 is SGHRS and CDR2 is YFSETQ. V lost 4 bases and J lost 8; bases outside the gene matches: 11. This CDR3 is built from 14 residues. The data were obtained in a study of blood T cell repertoires in COVID-19. Method: immunoSEQ multiplex PCR; TCRdb's copy keeps in-frame clones and lacks some. Among approximately 100,000 clones, roughly nine tenths were seen once, and the ten largest hold roughly a sixth. Sequencing used peripheral blood. The sequence came from a man over 45 with acute or convalescent COVID-19. The gene calls are TRBV5-1 and TRBJ1-1; 7 bases map to TRBD1. Written as DNA, the CDR3 is TGCGCCAGCAGCGCTAAGACAGGGATGTCAGAAGCTTTCTTT. It translates to CASSAKTGMSEAFF.